The rows below give T cell receptor beta chains drawn from one sample of a study of cytomegalovirus exposure and HLA in healthy donors. Sequenced by immunoSEQ multiplex PCR; TCRdb stores in-frame clones only, minus some. The sample lists roughly 330,000 clones, about 90% occurring once. Material for sequencing was PBMCs. Receptor source: a woman in her 30s in good health and CMV-seropositive. CDR3s include the opening cysteine and the closing phenylalanine or tryptophan. D genes are given only for firm matches. A row's size may be missing; if present it is once, few, many or a size class.

CASSRRTSGITYEQYF,TGTGCCAGCAGCCGGAGAACTAGCGGGATCACCTACGAGCAGTACTTC,TRBJ2-7,TRBD2,once,TRBV14
CAIRGPHDNEQFF,TGTGCCATCAGGGGACCCCACGACAATGAGCAGTTCTTC,TRBJ2-1,NA,NA,TRBV10-3
CASSQDGTSNNGYTF,TGCGCCAGCAGCCAAGACGGGACATCGAATAATGGCTACACCTTC,TRBJ1-2,NA,NA,TRBV4-1
CASSPQGGEQYF,TGTGCCAGCAGCCCTCAGGGGGGCGAGCAGTACTTC,TRBJ2-7,NA,few,TRBV27
CASSRMSSSGANVLTF,TGTGCCAGCAGCCGGATGTCGAGCTCTGGGGCCAACGTCCTGACTTTC,TRBJ2-6,NA,NA,TRBV7-8
CASSKRGVTEAFF,TGTGCCAGCAGCAAACGAGGGGTCACTGAAGCTTTCTTT,TRBJ1-1,NA,NA,TRBV9
CASSRDEQYF,TGTGCCAGCAGTCGCGACGAGCAGTACTTC,TRBJ2-7,NA,once,TRBV6-1
CAWSVLGAGELFF,TGTGCCTGGAGTGTATTGGGTGCCGGGGAGCTGTTTTTT,TRBJ2-2,NA,NA,TRBV30
CSVGGPAGQRNEKLFF,TGCAGCGTTGGGGGGCCCGCGGGACAGAGGAATGAAAAACTGTTTTTT,TRBJ1-4,TRBD1,NA,TRBV29-1
CASTGQLNTGELFF,TGTGCCAGCACCGGACAGCTGAACACCGGGGAGCTGTTTTTT,TRBJ2-2,NA,NA,TRBV11-2
CASSELLGAVHEQYF,TGTGCCAGCAGTGAACTTCTAGGAGCGGTCCACGAGCAGTACTTC,TRBJ2-7,NA,NA,TRBV2
CASSTSGTANTGELFF,TGCGCCAGCAGCACGTCCGGGACAGCGAACACCGGGGAGCTGTTTTTT,TRBJ2-2,TRBD1,NA,TRBV5-1
CATSTRTSGSYEQFF,TGTGCCACCAGCACTCGGACTAGCGGGAGCTATGAGCAGTTCTTC,TRBJ2-1,TRBD2,NA,TRBV15
CAWSSVNTGELFF,TGTGCCTGGAGCTCGGTGAACACCGGGGAGCTGTTTTTT,TRBJ2-2,NA,NA,TRBV30
CASNNLLDNEQFF,TGTGCCAGCAACAACCTACTCGACAATGAGCAGTTCTTC,TRBJ2-1,NA,NA,TRBV7-9
CASSITGLTEAFF,TGCGCCAGCAGCATTACAGGGCTAACTGAAGCTTTCTTT,TRBJ1-1,NA,NA,TRBV4-1